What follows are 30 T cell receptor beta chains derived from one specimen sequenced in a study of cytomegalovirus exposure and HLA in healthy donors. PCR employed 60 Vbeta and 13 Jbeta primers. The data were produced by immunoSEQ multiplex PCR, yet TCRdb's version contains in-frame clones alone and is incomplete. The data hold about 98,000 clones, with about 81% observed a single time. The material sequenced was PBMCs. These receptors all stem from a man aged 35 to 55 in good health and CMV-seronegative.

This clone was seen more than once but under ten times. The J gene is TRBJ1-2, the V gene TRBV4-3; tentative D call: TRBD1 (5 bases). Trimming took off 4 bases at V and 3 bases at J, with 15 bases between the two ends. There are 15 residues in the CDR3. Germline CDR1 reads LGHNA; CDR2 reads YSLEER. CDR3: CASSLRRDDDYGYTF. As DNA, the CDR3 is TGCGCCAGCAGCCTACGGAGGGACGACGACTATGGCTACACCTTC.

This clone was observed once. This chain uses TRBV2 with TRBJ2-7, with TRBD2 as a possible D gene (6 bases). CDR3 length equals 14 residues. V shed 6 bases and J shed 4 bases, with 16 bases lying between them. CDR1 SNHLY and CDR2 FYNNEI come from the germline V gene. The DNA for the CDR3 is TGTGCCAGCAGACTCAGGGACTCCCTTTACGAGCAGTACTTC. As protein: CASRLRDSLYEQYF.

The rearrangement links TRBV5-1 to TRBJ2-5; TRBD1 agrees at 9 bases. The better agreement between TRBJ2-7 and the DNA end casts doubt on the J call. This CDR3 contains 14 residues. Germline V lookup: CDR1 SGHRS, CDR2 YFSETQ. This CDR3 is CASSPTGGRYEQYF. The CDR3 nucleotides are TGCGCCAGCAGCCCCACAGGGGGCAGGTACGAGCAGTACTTC.

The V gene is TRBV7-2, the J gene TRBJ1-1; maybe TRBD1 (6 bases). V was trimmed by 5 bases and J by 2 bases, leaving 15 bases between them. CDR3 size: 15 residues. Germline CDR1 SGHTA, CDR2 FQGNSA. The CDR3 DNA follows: TGTGCCAGCAGCGCCAACAGGGATCTTAACACTGAAGCTTTCTTT. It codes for CASSANRDLNTEAFF.

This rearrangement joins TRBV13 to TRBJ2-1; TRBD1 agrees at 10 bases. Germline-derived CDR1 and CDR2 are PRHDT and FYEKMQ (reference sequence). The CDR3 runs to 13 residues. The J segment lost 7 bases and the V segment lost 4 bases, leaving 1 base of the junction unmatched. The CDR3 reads CASSSGQGNEQFF. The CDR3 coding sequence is TGTGCCAGCAGCTCGGGACAGGGGAATGAGCAGTTCTTC.

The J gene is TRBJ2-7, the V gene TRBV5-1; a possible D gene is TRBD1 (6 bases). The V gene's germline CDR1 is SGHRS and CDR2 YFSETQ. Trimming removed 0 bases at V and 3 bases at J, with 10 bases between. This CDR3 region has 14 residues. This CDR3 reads CASSLDPGVYEQYF. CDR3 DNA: TGCGCCAGCAGCTTGGATCCAGGGGTCTACGAGCAGTACTTC. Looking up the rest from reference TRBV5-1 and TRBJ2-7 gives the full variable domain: KAGVTQTPRYLIKTRGQQVTLSCSPISGHRSVSWYQQTPGQGLQFLFEYFSETQRNKGNFPGRFSGRQFSNSRSEMNVSTLELGDSALYLCASSLDPGVYEQYFGPGTRLTVT.

CDR3 nucleotide sequence: TGTGCCATCAGTGAACCCGGGACAGCCCCCACAGATACGCAGTATTTT. Amino acids: CAISEPGTAPTDTQYF. The rearrangement links TRBV10-3 to TRBJ2-3, with 7 bases that match TRBD1. Germline CDR1 reads ENHRY; CDR2 reads SYGVKD. After removal of 3 bases from V and 2 bases from J, the junction contained 8 bases not matched to a gene. This CDR3 has 16 residues.

The CDR3 region is CASSMTGGTSEQYF. DNA of the CDR3: TGTGCCAGCAGTATGACAGGGGGTACATCCGAGCAGTACTTC. The chain carries TRBV7-2 and TRBJ2-7, with TRBD1 identical over 9 bases. CDR1 is SGHTA, CDR2 FQGNSA, per germline. The CDR3 is 14 amino acids. V lost 6 bases, J lost 6 bases, and 9 bases stayed unmatched.

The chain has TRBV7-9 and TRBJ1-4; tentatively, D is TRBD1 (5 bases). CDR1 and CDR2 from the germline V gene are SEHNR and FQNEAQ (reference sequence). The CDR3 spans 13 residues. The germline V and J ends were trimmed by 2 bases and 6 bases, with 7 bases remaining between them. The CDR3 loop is CASSLQGYEKLFF. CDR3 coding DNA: TGTGCCAGCAGCTTACAGGGTTATGAAAAACTGTTTTTT.

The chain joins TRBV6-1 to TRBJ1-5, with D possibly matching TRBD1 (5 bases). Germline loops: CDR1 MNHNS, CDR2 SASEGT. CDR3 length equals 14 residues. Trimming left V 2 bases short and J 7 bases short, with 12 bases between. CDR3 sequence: CASSERQGGQPQHF. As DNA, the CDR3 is TGTGCCAGCAGTGAACGGCAGGGTGGGCAGCCCCAGCATTTT.

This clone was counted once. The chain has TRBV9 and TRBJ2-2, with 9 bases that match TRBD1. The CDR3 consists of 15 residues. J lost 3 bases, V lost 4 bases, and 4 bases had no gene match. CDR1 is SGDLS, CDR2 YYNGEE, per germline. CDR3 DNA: TGTGCCAGCAGCTTTCGACAGGGGGACACCGGGGAGCTGTTTTTT. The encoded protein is CASSFRQGDTGELFF.

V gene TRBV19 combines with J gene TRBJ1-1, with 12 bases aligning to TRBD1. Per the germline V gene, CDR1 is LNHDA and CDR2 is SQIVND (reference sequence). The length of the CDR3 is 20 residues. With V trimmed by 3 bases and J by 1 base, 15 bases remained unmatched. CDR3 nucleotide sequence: TGTGCCAGTAGTATGAGAGGCCCCTGGGGGACAGGGGGCAGGAACACTGAAGCTTTCTTT. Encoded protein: CASSMRGPWGTGGRNTEAFF.

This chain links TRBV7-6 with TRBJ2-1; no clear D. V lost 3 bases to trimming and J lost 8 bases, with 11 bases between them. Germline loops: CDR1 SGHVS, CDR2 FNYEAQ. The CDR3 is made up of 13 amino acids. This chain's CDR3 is CASSFRPTDEQFF. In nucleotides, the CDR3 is TGTGCCAGCAGCTTTAGGCCCACAGATGAGCAGTTCTTC.

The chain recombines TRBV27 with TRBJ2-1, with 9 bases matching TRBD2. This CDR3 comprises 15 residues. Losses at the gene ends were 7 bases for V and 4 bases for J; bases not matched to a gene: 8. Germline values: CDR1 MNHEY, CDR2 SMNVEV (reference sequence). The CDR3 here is CASNGGGALYNEQFF. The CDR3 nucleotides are TGTGCCAGCAACGGCGGGGGGGCCTTATACAATGAGCAGTTCTTC.

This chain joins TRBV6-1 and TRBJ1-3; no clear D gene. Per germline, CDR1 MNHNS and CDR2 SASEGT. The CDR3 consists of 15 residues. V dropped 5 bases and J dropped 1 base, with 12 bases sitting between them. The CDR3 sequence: CASSSQADSGNTIYF. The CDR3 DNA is TGTGCCAGCAGTTCGCAGGCAGATTCTGGAAACACCATATATTTT.

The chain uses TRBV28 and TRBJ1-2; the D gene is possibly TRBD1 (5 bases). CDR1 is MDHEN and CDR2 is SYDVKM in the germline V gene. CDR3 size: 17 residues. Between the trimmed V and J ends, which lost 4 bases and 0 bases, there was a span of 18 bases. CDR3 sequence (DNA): TGTGCCAGCAGTTCATTATTGAGACAGAAATCTAACTATGGCTACACCTTC. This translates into CASSSLLRQKSNYGYTF.

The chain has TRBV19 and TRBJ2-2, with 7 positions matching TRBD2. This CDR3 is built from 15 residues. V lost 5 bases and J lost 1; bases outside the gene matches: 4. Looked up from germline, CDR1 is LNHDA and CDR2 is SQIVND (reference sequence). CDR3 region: CASSPGLVNTGELFF. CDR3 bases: TGTGCCAGTAGTCCAGGACTAGTGAACACCGGGGAGCTGTTTTTT.

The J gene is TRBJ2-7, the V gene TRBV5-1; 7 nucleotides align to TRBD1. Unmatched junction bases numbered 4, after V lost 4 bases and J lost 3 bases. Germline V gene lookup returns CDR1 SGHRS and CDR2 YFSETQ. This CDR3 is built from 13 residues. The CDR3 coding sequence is TGCGCCAGCAGCGTTAACAGGGGCTACGAGCAGTACTTC. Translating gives CASSVNRGYEQYF.

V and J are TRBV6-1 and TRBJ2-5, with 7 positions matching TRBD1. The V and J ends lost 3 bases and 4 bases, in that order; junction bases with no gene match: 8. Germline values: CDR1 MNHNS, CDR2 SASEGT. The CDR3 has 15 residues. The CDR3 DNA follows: TGTGCCAGCAGTGACCACTACAGGGGCCGAGAGACCCAGTACTTC. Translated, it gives CASSDHYRGRETQYF.

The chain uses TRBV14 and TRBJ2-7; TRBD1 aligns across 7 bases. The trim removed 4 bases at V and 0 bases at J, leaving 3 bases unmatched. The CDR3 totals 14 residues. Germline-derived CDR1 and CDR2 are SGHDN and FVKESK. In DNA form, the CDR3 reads TGTGCCAGCAGCCTGACAGGGCCCTCCTACGAGCAGTACTTC. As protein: CASSLTGPSYEQYF.

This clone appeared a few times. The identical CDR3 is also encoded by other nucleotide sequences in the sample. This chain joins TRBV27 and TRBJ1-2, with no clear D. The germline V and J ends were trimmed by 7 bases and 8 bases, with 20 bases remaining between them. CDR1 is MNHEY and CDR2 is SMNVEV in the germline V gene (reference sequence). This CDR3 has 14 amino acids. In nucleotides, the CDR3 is TGTGCCAGCACCCTGCTCGGTAGTCTAGACGGCTACACCTTC. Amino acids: CASTLLGSLDGYTF.

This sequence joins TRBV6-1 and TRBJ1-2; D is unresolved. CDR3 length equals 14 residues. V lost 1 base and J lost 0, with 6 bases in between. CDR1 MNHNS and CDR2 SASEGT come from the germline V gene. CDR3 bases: TGTGCCAGCAGTGAAGTTCCGGCTAACTATGGCTACACCTTC. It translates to CASSEVPANYGYTF.

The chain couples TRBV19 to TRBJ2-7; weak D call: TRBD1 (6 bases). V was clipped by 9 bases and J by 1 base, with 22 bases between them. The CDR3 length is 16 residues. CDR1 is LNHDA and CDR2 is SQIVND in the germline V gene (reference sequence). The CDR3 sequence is CARDVIQGKGSYEQYF. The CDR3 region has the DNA TGTGCCAGGGACGTAATCCAGGGGAAGGGGTCCTACGAGCAGTACTTC.

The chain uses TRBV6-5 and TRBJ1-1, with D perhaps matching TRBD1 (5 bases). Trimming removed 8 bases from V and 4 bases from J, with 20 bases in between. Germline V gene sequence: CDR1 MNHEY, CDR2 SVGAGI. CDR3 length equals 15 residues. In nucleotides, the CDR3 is TGTGCCAGCGGTGGCGCCATAAGGGGCGGCACTGAAGCTTTCTTT. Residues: CASGGAIRGGTEAFF.

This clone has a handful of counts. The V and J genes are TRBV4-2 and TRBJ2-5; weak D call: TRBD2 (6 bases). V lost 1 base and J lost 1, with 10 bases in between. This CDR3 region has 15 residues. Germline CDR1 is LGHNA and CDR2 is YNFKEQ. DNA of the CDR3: TGTGCCAGCAGCCAAGGGGAGGCGGGCCAAGAGACCCAGTACTTC. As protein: CASSQGEAGQETQYF.

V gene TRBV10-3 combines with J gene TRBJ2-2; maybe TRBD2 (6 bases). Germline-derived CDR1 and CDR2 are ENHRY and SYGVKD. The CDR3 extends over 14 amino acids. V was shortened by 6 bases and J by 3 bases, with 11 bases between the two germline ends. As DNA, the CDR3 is TGTGCCATCAGGAAGGAGGGCGACACCGGGGAGCTGTTTTTT. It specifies CAIRKEGDTGELFF.

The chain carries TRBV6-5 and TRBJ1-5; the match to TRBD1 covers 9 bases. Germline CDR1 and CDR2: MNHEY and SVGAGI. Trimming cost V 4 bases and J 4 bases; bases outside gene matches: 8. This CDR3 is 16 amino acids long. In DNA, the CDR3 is TGTGCCAGCAGTTTCAATTGGGACAGGGCTAATCAGCCCCAGCATTTT. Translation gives CASSFNWDRANQPQHF.

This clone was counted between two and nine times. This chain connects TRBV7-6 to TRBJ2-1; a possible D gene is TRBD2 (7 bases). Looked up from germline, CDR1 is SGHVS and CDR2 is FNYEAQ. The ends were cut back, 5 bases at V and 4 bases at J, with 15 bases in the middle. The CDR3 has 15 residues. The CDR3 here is CASSMSGGVYNEQFF. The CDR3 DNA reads TGTGCCAGCAGCATGTCGGGGGGCGTTTACAATGAGCAGTTCTTC.

The CDR3 DNA is TGTGCCAGCAGCTTCGTCGGAGCGGCCTACGAGCAGTACTTC. The encoded protein is CASSFVGAAYEQYF. The rearrangement uses TRBV7-2 and TRBJ2-7; tentative D call: TRBD2 (5 bases). The CDR3 totals 14 residues. Germline V gene sequence: CDR1 SGHTA, CDR2 FQGNSA. The V and J ends lost 3 bases and 2 bases respectively, with 11 bases between them.

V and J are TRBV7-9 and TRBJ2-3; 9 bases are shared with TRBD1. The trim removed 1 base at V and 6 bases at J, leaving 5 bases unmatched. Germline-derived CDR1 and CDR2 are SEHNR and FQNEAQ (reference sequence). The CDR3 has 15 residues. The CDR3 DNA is TGTGCCAGCAGCTTAGGGGGACAGGGAGGCGATACGCAGTATTTT. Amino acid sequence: CASSLGGQGGDTQYF.